Listed below are T cell receptor beta chains from one sample, sequenced in a study of cytomegalovirus exposure and HLA in healthy donors. The repertoire was sequenced with immunoSEQ multiplex PCR; TCRdb's copy has only in-frame clones and lacks some. The sample includes some 97,000 clones, around 80% of them seen just once. The specimen sequenced was PBMCs. The source is a woman aged 45-59 years in good health and CMV-seropositive. Both conserved end residues are part of each CDR3. The D gene is left open where the match is weak. Clone sizes are given selectively: once, few, many, or a class where the clone is expanded.

CDR3aa | CDR3nt | d_gene | j_gene | v_gene | abundance
CASSPRTGGNTEAFF | TGTGCCAGCAGCCCTCGGACAGGGGGGAACACTGAAGCTTTCTTT | TRBD1 | TRBJ1-1 | TRBV11-2 | NA
CASSYTGSSYNEQFF | TGTGCCAGCAGTTACACGGGGAGCTCCTACAATGAGCAGTTCTTC | NA | TRBJ2-1 | TRBV6-5 | NA
CASTYRDRGLLYQETQYF | TGCGCCAGCACCTACCGGGACAGGGGGCTTCTGTACCAAGAGACCCAGTACTTC | TRBD1 | TRBJ2-5 | TRBV5-1 | NA
CASSYSPGQYSYEQYF | TGTGCCAGCAGTTACTCCCCGGGACAATACTCCTACGAGCAGTACTTC | NA | TRBJ2-7 | TRBV6-5 | NA
CASTWGGTGLYGYTF | TGTGCCAGCACCTGGGGGGGCACCGGGCTCTATGGCTACACCTTC | NA | TRBJ1-2 | TRBV5-4 | NA
CASSRGQYGYTF | TGTGCCAGCAGCCGGGGACAGTATGGCTACACCTTC | TRBD1 | TRBJ1-2 | TRBV7-8 | NA
CASSPTLMNTEAFF | TGTGCCAGCAGTCCTACCCTAATGAACACTGAAGCTTTCTTT | NA | TRBJ1-1 | TRBV2 | NA
CASSERITGELFF | TGTGCCAGCAGTGAGAGGATCACCGGGGAGCTGTTTTTT | NA | TRBJ2-2 | TRBV2 | NA
CASSPGGVALAKNIQYF | TGTGCCAGCAGCCCTGGGGGGGTGGCTCTAGCCAAAAACATTCAGTACTTC | TRBD2 | TRBJ2-4 | TRBV7-3 | NA
CASSLKLSEQFF | TGTGCCAGCAGTTTAAAACTTAGTGAGCAGTTCTTC | NA | TRBJ2-1 | TRBV27 | few
CASGLAGGYEQYF | TGTGCTAGCGGACTAGCGGGAGGTTACGAGCAGTACTTC | TRBD2 | TRBJ2-7 | TRBV12-5 | NA
CASSLGGLTNYGYTF | TGCGCCAGCAGCTTGGGGGGGCTAACTAACTATGGCTACACCTTC | NA | TRBJ1-2 | TRBV5-1 | NA
CAISGTGHSGGYGYTF | TGTGCCATATCCGGGACAGGGCACTCCGGGGGCTATGGCTACACCTTC | TRBD1 | TRBJ1-2 | TRBV2 | NA
CASSEGTLIEAFF | TGTGCCAGCAGTGAGGGGACACTAATTGAAGCTTTCTTT | NA | TRBJ1-1 | TRBV2 | NA
CASSPQGYTEAFF | TGTGCCAGCAGTCCACAGGGCTACACTGAAGCTTTCTTT | NA | TRBJ1-1 | TRBV25-1 | NA
CASSQPYRENYGYTF | TGCGCCAGCAGCCAACCTTACAGGGAGAACTATGGCTACACCTTC | NA | TRBJ1-2 | TRBV4-1 | NA
CASSLGQGHTEAFF | TGCGCCAGCAGCTTGGGACAGGGGCACACTGAAGCTTTCTTT | TRBD1 | TRBJ1-1 | TRBV5-1 | NA
CASSAGSTTNEKLFF | TGTGCCAGCAGCGCCGGGTCTACAACTAATGAAAAACTGTTTTTT | NA | TRBJ1-4 | TRBV7-9 | NA
CASDMDTEETQYF | TGTGCTAGTGACATGGACACTGAAGAGACCCAGTACTTC | NA | TRBJ2-5 | TRBV12-5 | NA
CASSLRDRVSYEQYF | TGTGCCAGCAGCCTGAGGGACAGGGTCTCCTACGAGCAGTACTTC | TRBD1 | TRBJ2-7 | TRBV5-6 | NA
CASGLVLTGTSGGQYNEQFF | TGTGCTAGTGGTTTGGTACTAACCGGGACTAGCGGGGGCCAATACAATGAGCAGTTCTTC | TRBD2 | TRBJ2-1 | TRBV12-5 | NA
CAWSDSGRVFEQFF | TGTGCCTGGAGTGATAGCGGGAGGGTTTTTGAGCAGTTCTTC | TRBD2 | TRBJ2-1 | TRBV30 | NA
CASSVGHTYEQYF | TGTGCCAGCAGCGTGGGACACACCTACGAGCAGTACTTC | NA | TRBJ2-7 | TRBV5-6 | NA
CASSGGQGTSGANVLTF | TGTGCCAGCAGTGGGGGACAGGGTACGTCTGGGGCCAACGTCCTGACTTTC | TRBD1 | TRBJ2-6 | TRBV2 | NA
CASSFGTFYEQYF | TGTGCCAGCAGCTTCGGGACATTCTACGAGCAGTACTTC | NA | TRBJ2-7 | TRBV11-2 | NA
CASSIGDRGGTSGANVLTF | TGTGCCAGTAGTATCGGCGACAGGGGAGGGACCTCTGGGGCCAACGTCCTGACTTTC | NA | TRBJ2-6 | TRBV19 | NA
CSVGFGFRSYEQYF | TGCAGCGTTGGTTTCGGGTTTCGGTCCTACGAGCAGTACTTC | NA | TRBJ2-7 | TRBV29-1 | NA
CASSSPGLATRTATGELFF | TGTGCCAGCAGTTCACCGGGACTAGCGACCAGGACGGCCACCGGGGAGCTGTTTTTT | TRBD2 | TRBJ2-2 | TRBV27 | few
CASSPDRGHEQYF | TGTGCCAGCAGCCCCGACAGGGGGCACGAGCAGTACTTC | TRBD1 | TRBJ2-7 | TRBV11-3 | NA
CASSQGQDYGYTF | TGCGCCAGCAGCCAAGGCCAGGACTATGGCTACACCTTC | NA | TRBJ1-2 | TRBV4-1 | NA
CASTPWGQGAQPQHF | TGTGCCAGCACCCCATGGGGACAGGGGGCTCAGCCCCAGCATTTT | TRBD1 | TRBJ1-5 | TRBV6-1 | NA
CASRIGTGLYGYTF | TGTGCCAGCAGGATTGGGACAGGCCTCTATGGCTACACCTTC | TRBD1 | TRBJ1-2 | TRBV6-6 | NA
CASSLGDTRRPLHF | TGCGCCAGCAGCTTGGGAGACACCCGGCGACCCCTCCACTTT | NA | TRBJ1-6 | TRBV5-1 | NA
CASSLGGSRSYEQYF | TGTGCCAGCAGCTTAGGCGGGAGCCGGTCCTACGAGCAGTACTTC | TRBD2 | TRBJ2-7 | TRBV7-8 | NA
CASREAVGSPLHF | TGTGCCAGCAGGGAGGCGGTCGGGTCACCCCTCCACTTT | NA | TRBJ1-6 | TRBV2 | NA
CARSKNPGGMSTEAFF | TGTGCCAGAAGCAAAAACCCAGGGGGAATGAGCACTGAAGCTTTCTTT | TRBD1 | TRBJ1-1 | TRBV5-3 | NA
CAISEQYGYTF | TGTGCCATCAGTGAACAGTATGGCTACACCTTC | NA | TRBJ1-2 | TRBV10-3 | NA
CASSPPETGVNNEQFF | TGTGCCAGCTCACCACCGGAGACAGGGGTAAACAATGAGCAGTTCTTC | TRBD1 | TRBJ2-1 | TRBV18 | NA
CASSPPGVGVNTEAFF | TGTGCCAGCAGCCCACCCGGGGTCGGAGTGAACACTGAAGCTTTCTTT | NA | TRBJ1-1 | TRBV9 | once
CSATGPYTF | TGCAGTGCTACTGGGCCCTACACCTTC | NA | TRBJ1-2 | TRBV20-1 | once
CAWRTGGSYGYTF | TGTGCCTGGAGGACAGGGGGGAGCTATGGCTACACCTTC | TRBD1 | TRBJ1-2 | TRBV30 | few
CSVRQTINYGYTF | TGCAGCGTCCGACAGACGATTAACTATGGCTACACCTTC | NA | TRBJ1-2 | TRBV29-1 | NA
CASSLGPRTETRYGYTF | TGTGCCAGCAGCTTGGGCCCGCGGACAGAGACCAGGTATGGCTACACCTTC | NA | TRBJ1-2 | TRBV5-5 | NA
CSSSSPPGQGISGANVLTF | TGTTCCAGCAGCTCACCTCCGGGACAGGGAATCTCTGGGGCCAACGTCCTGACTTTC | TRBD1 | TRBJ2-6 | TRBV7-9 | NA
CASSREGAGYGYTF | TGTGCCAGCAGCAGAGAAGGGGCTGGCTATGGCTACACCTTC | NA | TRBJ1-2 | TRBV7-3 | NA
CASSWRWGGQETQYF | TGCGCCAGCAGCTGGAGGTGGGGGGGGCAAGAGACCCAGTACTTC | TRBD2 | TRBJ2-5 | TRBV5-1 | once
CASSPYSRGYEQYF | TGTGCCAGCTCACCATACTCCAGGGGCTACGAGCAGTACTTC | NA | TRBJ2-7 | TRBV18 | few
CASTLAEEDNEQFF | TGTGCCAGCACCTTAGCGGAGGAAGACAATGAGCAGTTCTTC | NA | TRBJ2-1 | TRBV7-9 | NA
CASSQAGGNTEAFF | TGCGCCAGCAGCCAAGCCGGGGGGAACACTGAAGCTTTCTTT | NA | TRBJ1-1 | TRBV4-1 | NA
CAWSGTGLFAEAFF | TGTGCCTGGAGTGGGACAGGGCTATTCGCTGAAGCTTTCTTT | TRBD1 | TRBJ1-1 | TRBV30 | NA